The present T cell receptor beta chain was sequenced within a study of OX40 agonist ivuxolimab in advanced cancers. About the research overall: Partial responses occurred in Three dose-escalation patients, one with hepatocellular carcinoma and two with cutaneous melanoma. Study observations and caveats: Nonresponders included some who also had low normalized T-cell clonal expansion. At doses 0.1 to 3.0 mg/kg, CD4+ and CD8+ clones expanded.

In germline, CDR1 is MNHEY, CDR2 SVGAGI. CDR3 length: 14 amino acids. V lost 9 bases and J lost 11, with 23 bases in between. This table comes from immunoSEQ multiplex PCR, and its TCRdb copy is limited to in-frame clones, with some not included. The sample lists about 9,000 clones; around 72% were seen once. Remarks on this clone: The antigen remains undetermined.

This chain joins TRBV6-5 and TRBJ2-4; D is possibly TRBD2 (6 bases). The material was CD4+ or CD8+ T cells sorted from blood, obtained in a trial of the OX40 agonist ivuxolimab. This sequence originates from an adult with an advanced solid tumor such as melanoma, head and neck, liver or kidney cancer. CDR3 loop: CASAQGAGLTFQYF. The DNA of the CDR3 is TGTGCCAGTGCTCAAGGGGCGGGGCTCACCTTTCAGTACTTC.